This T cell receptor (beta chain) is from a study of blood T cell repertoires in COVID-19. Sequencing was performed with immunoSEQ multiplex PCR; in TCRdb, only in-frame clones are kept and a portion is missing. The table shows 120,000 to 150,000 clones, with around 88% occurring only once. The source material was peripheral blood. The sequence was obtained from a human donor in a cohort sampled during active COVID-19.

The CDR3 is CAWRRGPLSSGANVLTF. The CDR3 DNA sequence: TGTGCCTGGAGGAGAGGCCCGCTCAGCTCTGGGGCCAACGTCCTGACTTTC. The chain is built from TRBV30 and TRBJ2-6; no definite D call. The germline CDR1 and CDR2 sequences are GTSNPN and SVGIG (reference sequence). The CDR3 runs 17 residues. The V and J ends lost 3 bases and 0 bases respectively, with 15 bases between them.